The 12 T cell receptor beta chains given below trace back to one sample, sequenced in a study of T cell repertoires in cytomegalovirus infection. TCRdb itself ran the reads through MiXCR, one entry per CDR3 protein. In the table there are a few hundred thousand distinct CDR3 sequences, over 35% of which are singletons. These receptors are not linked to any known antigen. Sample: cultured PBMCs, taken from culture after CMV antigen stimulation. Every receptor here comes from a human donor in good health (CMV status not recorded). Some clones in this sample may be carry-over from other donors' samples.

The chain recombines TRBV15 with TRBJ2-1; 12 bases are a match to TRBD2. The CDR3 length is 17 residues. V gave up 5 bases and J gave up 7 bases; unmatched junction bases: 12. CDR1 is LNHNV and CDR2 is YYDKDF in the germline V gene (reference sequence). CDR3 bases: TGTGCCACCAGCCTGGAACCCATGACTAGCGGGAGAAATGAGCAGTTCTTC. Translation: CATSLEPMTSGRNEQFF.

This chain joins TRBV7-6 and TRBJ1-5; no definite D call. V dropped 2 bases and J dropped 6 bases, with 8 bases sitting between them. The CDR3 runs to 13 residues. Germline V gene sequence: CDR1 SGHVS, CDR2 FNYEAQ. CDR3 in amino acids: CASSLLEGQPQHF. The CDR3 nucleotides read TGTGCCAGCAGCTTATTAGAGGGTCAGCCCCAGCATTTT.

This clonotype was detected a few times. The CDR3 here is CASSLQGTGGYEQYF. For the CDR3, the DNA is TGTGCCAGCAGCTTACAAGGGACAGGGGGATACGAGCAGTACTTC. The chain recombines TRBV7-2 with TRBJ2-7; TRBD1 matches at 11 bases. Germline assignment: CDR1 SGHTA and CDR2 FQGNSA. The ends lost 2 bases at V and 4 bases at J; junction bases unmatched: 4. The CDR3 is 15 amino acids.

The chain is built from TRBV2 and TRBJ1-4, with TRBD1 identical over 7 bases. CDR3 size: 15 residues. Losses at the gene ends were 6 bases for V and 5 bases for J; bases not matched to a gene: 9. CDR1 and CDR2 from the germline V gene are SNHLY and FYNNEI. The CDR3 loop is CASSVRMTGNEKLFF. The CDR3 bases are TGTGCCAGCAGCGTTAGAATGACAGGGAATGAAAAACTGTTTTTT.

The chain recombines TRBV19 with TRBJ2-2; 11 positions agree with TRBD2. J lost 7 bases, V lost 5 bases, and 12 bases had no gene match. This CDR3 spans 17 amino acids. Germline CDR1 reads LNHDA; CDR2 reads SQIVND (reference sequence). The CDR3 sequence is CASSAPHSGRAIGELFF. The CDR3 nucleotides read TGTGCCAGTAGTGCCCCTCATAGCGGGAGGGCCATCGGGGAGCTGTTTTTT.

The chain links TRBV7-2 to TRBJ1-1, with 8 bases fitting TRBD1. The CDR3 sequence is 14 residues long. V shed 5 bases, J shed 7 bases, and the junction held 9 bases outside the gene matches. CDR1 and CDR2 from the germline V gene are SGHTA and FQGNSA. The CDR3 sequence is CASSDRTGLGEAFF. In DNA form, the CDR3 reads TGTGCCAGCAGCGATAGGACAGGGCTGGGTGAAGCTTTCTTT. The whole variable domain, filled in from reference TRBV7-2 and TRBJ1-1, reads GAGVSQSPSNKVTEKGKDVELRCDPISGHTALYWYRQSLGQGLEFLIYFQGNSAPDKSGLPSDRFSAERTGGSVSTLTIQRTQQEDSAVYLCASSDRTGLGEAFFGQGTRLTVV.

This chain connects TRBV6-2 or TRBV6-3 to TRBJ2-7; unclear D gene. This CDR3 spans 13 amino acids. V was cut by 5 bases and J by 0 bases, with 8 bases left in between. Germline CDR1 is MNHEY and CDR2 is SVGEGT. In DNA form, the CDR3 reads TGTGCCAGCAGTGCACGGAGCTCCTACGAGCAGTACTTC. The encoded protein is CASSARSSYEQYF.

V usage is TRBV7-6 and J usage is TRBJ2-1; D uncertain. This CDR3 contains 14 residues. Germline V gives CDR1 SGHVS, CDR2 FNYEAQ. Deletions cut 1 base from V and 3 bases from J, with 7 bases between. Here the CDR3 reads CASSLGALYNEQFF. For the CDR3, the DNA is TGTGCCAGCAGCTTAGGGGCGCTCTACAATGAGCAGTTCTTC. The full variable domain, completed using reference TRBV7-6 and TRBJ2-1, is GAGVSQSPRYKVTKRGQDVALRCDPISGHVSLYWYRQALGQGPEFLTYFNYEAQQDKSGLPNDRFSAERPEGSISTLTIQRTEQRDSAMYRCASSLGALYNEQFFGPGTRLTVL.

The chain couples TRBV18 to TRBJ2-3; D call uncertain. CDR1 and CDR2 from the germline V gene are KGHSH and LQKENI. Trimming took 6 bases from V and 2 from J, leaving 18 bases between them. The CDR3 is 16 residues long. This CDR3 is CASSPTEITFTDTQYF. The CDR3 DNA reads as TGTGCCAGCTCCCCTACAGAGATTACTTTCACAGATACGCAGTATTTT.

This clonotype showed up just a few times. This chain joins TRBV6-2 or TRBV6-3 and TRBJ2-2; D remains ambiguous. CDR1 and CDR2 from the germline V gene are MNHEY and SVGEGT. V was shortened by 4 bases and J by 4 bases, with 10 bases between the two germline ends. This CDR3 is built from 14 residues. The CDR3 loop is CASSSALTTGELFF. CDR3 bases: TGTGCCAGCAGTTCCGCCTTAACCACCGGGGAGCTGTTTTTT.

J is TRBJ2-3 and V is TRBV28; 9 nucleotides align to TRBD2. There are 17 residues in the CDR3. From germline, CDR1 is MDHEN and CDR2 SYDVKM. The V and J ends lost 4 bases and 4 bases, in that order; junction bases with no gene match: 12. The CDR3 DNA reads TGTGCCAGCAGTTCCCAGCGGGCGGGGGGGCTTGCAGATACGCAGTATTTT. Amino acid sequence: CASSSQRAGGLADTQYF.

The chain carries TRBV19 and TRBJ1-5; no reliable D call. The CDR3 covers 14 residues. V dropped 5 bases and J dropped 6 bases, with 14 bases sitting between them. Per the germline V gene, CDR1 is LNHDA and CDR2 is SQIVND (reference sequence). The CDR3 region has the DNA TGTGCCAGTAGTTCGCGTGGGGAGGGTCAGCCCCAGCATTTT. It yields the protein CASSSRGEGQPQHF.